The rows below give T cell receptor beta chains drawn from one sample of a study of response to subunit inactivated influenza vaccine. From the RT-PCR reads, TCRdb called clonotypes with MiXCR, one entry per CDR3 protein. The table includes 650,000 to 850,000 distinct CDR3 sequences, over 11% detected once. The starting material was PBMCs from blood, obtained 14 days before vaccination. These receptor sequences come from a man aged 45 to 65 who received an inactivated influenza vaccine. Each CDR3 is given with its conserved first and last residue. A D gene is named only where the DNA matches it firmly. Size values are once, few and many counts, or a class for expanded clones, and some rows have none.

j_call: TRBJ2-2
v_call: TRBV5-5
d_call: TRBD1
clone_size: many
cdr3_nt: TGTGCCAGCAGCATCGACAGGGGGCCGAGCACCGGGGAGCTGTTTTTT
cdr3_aa: CASSIDRGPSTGELFF

j_call: TRBJ2-3
v_call: TRBV7-8
d_call: .
clone_size: many
cdr3_nt: TGTGCCAGCAGCTTTAGACTAGTCAGCACAGATACGCAGTATTTT
cdr3_aa: CASSFRLVSTDTQYF

j_call: TRBJ2-1
v_call: TRBV20-1
d_call: .
clone_size: .
cdr3_nt: TGCAGTGCTAGAGGAACGGTGAGCTCCTACAATGAGCAGTTCTTC
cdr3_aa: CSARGTVSSYNEQFF

j_call: TRBJ2-7
v_call: TRBV12-3/TRBV12-4
d_call: TRBD1
clone_size: many
cdr3_nt: TGTGCCAGCAGTTACGGGGACAGGGAGACCTACGAGCAGTACTTC
cdr3_aa: CASSYGDRETYEQYF

j_call: TRBJ2-5
v_call: TRBV6-5
d_call: .
clone_size: few
cdr3_nt: TGTGCCAGCAGTTACTCTAGCCAAGGCGGCAGGGTCGGGGAGACCCAGTACTTC
cdr3_aa: CASSYSSQGGRVGETQYF

j_call: TRBJ1-2
v_call: TRBV28
d_call: .
clone_size: few
cdr3_nt: TGTGCCAGCAGTTTTACGAGGATTCATGGCTACACCTTC
cdr3_aa: CASSFTRIHGYTF

j_call: TRBJ2-5
v_call: TRBV11-1
d_call: .
clone_size: .
cdr3_nt: TGTGCCAGCAGCTCATACCGCAGGGAAAATTTGGAGACCCAGTACTTC
cdr3_aa: CASSSYRRENLETQYF

j_call: TRBJ2-5
v_call: TRBV5-1
d_call: .
clone_size: .
cdr3_nt: TGCGCCAGCAGCCAAGAACGGGCGGGGAGAGAGACCCAGTACTTC
cdr3_aa: CASSQERAGRETQYF

j_call: TRBJ2-4
v_call: TRBV7-2
d_call: .
clone_size: .
cdr3_nt: TGTGCCAGCAGCTTAGTTCAAGGGATCGACAAAAACATTCAGTACTTC
cdr3_aa: CASSLVQGIDKNIQYF

j_call: TRBJ2-2
v_call: TRBV9
d_call: .
clone_size: .
cdr3_nt: TGTGCCAGCAGCGTAGACCCCGGACAGAGGGCCACCGGGGAGCTGTTTTTT
cdr3_aa: CASSVDPGQRATGELFF

j_call: TRBJ2-7
v_call: TRBV28
d_call: .
clone_size: few
cdr3_nt: TGTGCCAGCAGTTTATTAGTCCAGGGAGAAGGCGAGCAGTACTTC
cdr3_aa: CASSLLVQGEGEQYF

j_call: TRBJ2-1
v_call: TRBV4-2
d_call: .
clone_size: few
cdr3_nt: TGTGCCAGCAGCCAAGATGGAGCAGGCAGGTCCTACAATGAGCAGTTCTTC
cdr3_aa: CASSQDGAGRSYNEQFF

j_call: TRBJ2-3
v_call: TRBV20-1
d_call: .
clone_size: .
cdr3_nt: TGCAGTGCTAGCCCTCCGAGGTCGGCGGATACGCAGTATTTT
cdr3_aa: CSASPPRSADTQYF

j_call: TRBJ2-1
v_call: TRBV2
d_call: TRBD1
clone_size: few
cdr3_nt: TGTGCCAGCAGCTTGACAGGGCCGCAGTTCTTC
cdr3_aa: CASSLTGPQFF

j_call: TRBJ2-5
v_call: TRBV29-1
d_call: TRBD1
clone_size: few
cdr3_nt: TGCAGCGTGGGGGGACAGGGGCTGGCTAGCGGATTACAAGAGACCCAGTACTTC
cdr3_aa: CSVGGQGLASGLQETQYF

j_call: TRBJ2-7
v_call: TRBV4-3
d_call: TRBD2
clone_size: many
cdr3_nt: TGCGCCAGCAGCCAAGATACTAGCGGGGGATACGAGCAGTACTTC
cdr3_aa: CASSQDTSGGYEQYF

j_call: TRBJ1-1
v_call: TRBV7-6
d_call: .
clone_size: many
cdr3_nt: TGTGCCAGCAGCTCGGGGTTGAACACTGAAGCTTTCTTT
cdr3_aa: CASSSGLNTEAFF

j_call: TRBJ1-2
v_call: TRBV29-1
d_call: .
clone_size: .
cdr3_nt: TGCAGCGTTGAAGACCGGCGGGGTCCTGGCTACACCTTC
cdr3_aa: CSVEDRRGPGYTF

j_call: TRBJ2-2
v_call: TRBV28
d_call: .
clone_size: .
cdr3_nt: TGTGCCAGCAAACAGGGTGTTAGGGGGGAGCTGTTTTTT
cdr3_aa: CASKQGVRGELFF

j_call: TRBJ2-7
v_call: TRBV10-3
d_call: .
clone_size: .
cdr3_nt: TGTGCCATCAAAGGGGCTGCGCAGGGGGCAGCGGGAGAGCAGTACTTC
cdr3_aa: CAIKGAAQGAAGEQYF

j_call: TRBJ1-1
v_call: TRBV10-3
d_call: .
clone_size: .
cdr3_nt: TGTGCCATCAATGACCGGGAGAACACTGAAGCTTTCTTT
cdr3_aa: CAINDRENTEAFF

j_call: TRBJ2-7
v_call: TRBV29-1
d_call: TRBD2
clone_size: few
cdr3_nt: TGCAGCGTTGAAGGACTAGCGGGATACGAGCAGTACTTC
cdr3_aa: CSVEGLAGYEQYF

j_call: TRBJ2-2
v_call: TRBV5-6
d_call: TRBD1
clone_size: few
cdr3_nt: TGTGCCAGCAGCGTACCGGGACAGGGGCCCCCGAACACCGGGGAGCTGTTTTTT
cdr3_aa: CASSVPGQGPPNTGELFF

j_call: TRBJ2-7
v_call: TRBV7-8
d_call: TRBD2
clone_size: .
cdr3_nt: TGTGCCAGCAGCTTAGCGCGGGAGGTAACCCAAAACTACGAGCAGTACTTC
cdr3_aa: CASSLAREVTQNYEQYF

j_call: TRBJ2-3
v_call: TRBV5-1
d_call: TRBD2
clone_size: .
cdr3_nt: TGCGCCAGCAGTGACATAGCGGGGGGGGATACGCAGTATTTT
cdr3_aa: CASSDIAGGDTQYF

j_call: TRBJ1-3
v_call: TRBV29-1
d_call: TRBD1
clone_size: few
cdr3_nt: TGCAGCGTAGGGACAGGGGATCCCCTCCGCTCTGGAAACACCATATATTTT
cdr3_aa: CSVGTGDPLRSGNTIYF

j_call: TRBJ2-1
v_call: TRBV6-1
d_call: .
clone_size: .
cdr3_nt: TGTGCCAGCAGTGAGCATGGCGGGGCATACAATGAGCAGTTCTTC
cdr3_aa: CASSEHGGAYNEQFF

j_call: TRBJ2-1
v_call: TRBV27
d_call: .
clone_size: .
cdr3_nt: TGTGCCAGCAGTCTACTGACCCGTTGGTTCTTC
cdr3_aa: CASSLLTRWFF

j_call: TRBJ2-7
v_call: TRBV7-6
d_call: TRBD1
clone_size: few
cdr3_nt: TGTGCCAGCAGCTCCCCGGGACAGGGGACCTACGAGCAGTACTTC
cdr3_aa: CASSSPGQGTYEQYF

j_call: TRBJ1-2
v_call: TRBV27
d_call: .
clone_size: .
cdr3_nt: TGTGCCAGCAGTTTGTCCGGGAGCACAGATTCCTATGGCTACACCTTC
cdr3_aa: CASSLSGSTDSYGYTF

j_call: TRBJ2-1
v_call: TRBV12-3/TRBV12-4
d_call: .
clone_size: .
cdr3_nt: TGTGCCAGCAGACGGGGGCTTGACAATGAGCAGTTCTTC
cdr3_aa: CASRRGLDNEQFF

j_call: TRBJ2-1
v_call: TRBV7-9
d_call: .
clone_size: .
cdr3_nt: TGTGCCAGCAGCTTAGCCCCCTTTGAGGGGAGCAATGAGCAGTTCTTC
cdr3_aa: CASSLAPFEGSNEQFF

j_call: TRBJ2-2
v_call: TRBV12-3/TRBV12-4
d_call: .
clone_size: few
cdr3_nt: TGTGCCAGCAGTGGTAGGACAGTTACCGGGGAGCTGTTTTTT
cdr3_aa: CASSGRTVTGELFF

j_call: TRBJ2-4
v_call: TRBV20-1
d_call: TRBD1
clone_size: few
cdr3_nt: TGCAGTGCTCGGGACAGACAAAACATTCAGTACTTC
cdr3_aa: CSARDRQNIQYF

j_call: TRBJ2-1
v_call: TRBV5-6
d_call: TRBD2
clone_size: few
cdr3_nt: TGTGCCAGCAGCTTGGGTCCTAGCGGGAGGGATGAGCAGTTCTTC
cdr3_aa: CASSLGPSGRDEQFF

j_call: TRBJ2-7
v_call: TRBV7-6
d_call: TRBD2
clone_size: many
cdr3_nt: TGTGCCAGCAGCTTACTAGCGGGAGGATCCTCCGCCGAGCAGTACTTC
cdr3_aa: CASSLLAGGSSAEQYF

j_call: TRBJ2-5
v_call: TRBV29-1
d_call: TRBD1
clone_size: .
cdr3_nt: TGCAGCGCCGGGACAGGGGGTGAGACCCAGTACTTC
cdr3_aa: CSAGTGGETQYF

j_call: TRBJ2-6
v_call: TRBV25-1
d_call: .
clone_size: .
cdr3_nt: TGTGCCTTACCTGGGGCCAACGTCCTGACTTTC
cdr3_aa: CALPGANVLTF

j_call: TRBJ2-5
v_call: TRBV20-1
d_call: .
clone_size: few
cdr3_nt: TGCAGTGCGCAGGGAAGGGGTCAGACCCAGTACTTC
cdr3_aa: CSAQGRGQTQYF

j_call: TRBJ2-3
v_call: TRBV29-1
d_call: .
clone_size: many
cdr3_nt: TGCAGCGTTGCTGTCTCAACAGATACGCAGTATTTT
cdr3_aa: CSVAVSTDTQYF

j_call: TRBJ2-2
v_call: TRBV18
d_call: .
clone_size: .
cdr3_nt: TGTGCCAGCTCACCACAGGGGAGCGCTACCGGGGAGCTGTTTTTT
cdr3_aa: CASSPQGSATGELFF

j_call: TRBJ2-3
v_call: TRBV20-1
d_call: .
clone_size: .
cdr3_nt: TGCAGTGCCAGTACCCCCGACGGGACGATCACAGATACGCAGTATTTT
cdr3_aa: CSASTPDGTITDTQYF

j_call: TRBJ2-7
v_call: TRBV28
d_call: TRBD2
clone_size: .
cdr3_nt: TGTGCCAGCAGGACCGCCGGGACTAGCGGATCCTACGAGCAGTACTTC
cdr3_aa: CASRTAGTSGSYEQYF

j_call: TRBJ1-1
v_call: TRBV4-1
d_call: .
clone_size: .
cdr3_nt: TGCGCCAGCAGCCAAGATTTGCGGTACATGAACACTGAAGCTTTCTTT
cdr3_aa: CASSQDLRYMNTEAFF

j_call: TRBJ2-5
v_call: TRBV12-3/TRBV12-4
d_call: .
clone_size: many
cdr3_nt: TGTGCCAGCAGTTTAGTGGGCCGACCTGAGTACTTC
cdr3_aa: CASSLVGRPEYF